The rows below give T cell receptor beta chains drawn from one sample of a study of T cell responses to AZD1222 COVID-19 vaccine. The protocol was immunoSEQ multiplex PCR, while the TCRdb copy is restricted to in-frame clones and leaves out a portion. Among 140,000 to 150,000 clones listed, more than 75% were seen once. The sample was peripheral blood, taken on day 0 of AZD1222 vaccination. The receptors stem from an adult in good health. Both conserved end residues are part of each CDR3. The order of the fields is CDR3 length, J gene, V gene, D gene, CDR3 protein, CDR3 DNA. A D gene is named only where the DNA matches it firmly.

length: 16; J: TRBJ2-2; V: TRBV4-1; D: NA; CDR3: CASSQRGTGTTGELFF; DNA: TGCGCCAGCAGCCAACGCGGGACCGGGACTACCGGGGAGCTGTTTTTT
length: 14; J: TRBJ2-5; V: TRBV28; D: TRBD2; CDR3: CASSLGGKHETQYF; DNA: TGTGCCAGCAGTTTGGGAGGGAAGCACGAGACCCAGTACTTC
length: 15; J: TRBJ1-1; V: TRBV9; D: NA; CDR3: CASSVDISLNTEAFF; DNA: TGTGCCAGCAGCGTAGACATCTCACTGAACACTGAAGCTTTCTTT
length: 14; J: TRBJ2-7; V: TRBV9; D: NA; CDR3: CASGRGLRGYEQYF; DNA: TGTGCCAGCGGGAGAGGACTTAGGGGCTACGAGCAGTACTTC
length: 17; J: TRBJ1-2; V: TRBV5-4; D: NA; CDR3: CASSSPQVGGFGYGYTF; DNA: TGTGCCAGCAGCTCCCCGCAAGTGGGGGGTTTCGGCTATGGCTACACCTTC
length: 14; J: TRBJ1-1; V: TRBV5-4; D: NA; CDR3: CASSRVGGRTEAFF; DNA: TGTGCCAGCAGCCGGGTGGGGGGCCGGACTGAAGCTTTCTTT
length: 14; J: TRBJ2-1; V: TRBV24-1; D: TRBD2; CDR3: CATSDPGTTIEQFF; DNA: TGTGCCACCAGTGACCCCGGGACTACAATTGAGCAGTTCTTC
length: 17; J: TRBJ1-5; V: TRBV19; D: NA; CDR3: CASSTPGTGLSNQPQHF; DNA: TGTGCCAGTAGTACCCCCGGGACGGGCCTTAGCAATCAGCCCCAGCATTTT
length: 14; J: TRBJ1-4; V: TRBV5-6; D: NA; CDR3: CASSLQGIREKLFF; DNA: TGTGCCAGCAGCTTGCAAGGGATCCGGGAAAAACTGTTTTTT
length: 15; J: TRBJ1-6; V: TRBV4-1; D: NA; CDR3: CASSQEGVYNSPLHF; DNA: TGCGCCAGCAGCCAAGAGGGCGTCTATAATTCACCCCTCCACTTT
length: 16; J: TRBJ2-1; V: TRBV11-3; D: TRBD2; CDR3: CASSPRGASGRNEQFF; DNA: TGTGCCAGCAGCCCGCGGGGGGCTAGCGGGAGGAATGAGCAGTTCTTC